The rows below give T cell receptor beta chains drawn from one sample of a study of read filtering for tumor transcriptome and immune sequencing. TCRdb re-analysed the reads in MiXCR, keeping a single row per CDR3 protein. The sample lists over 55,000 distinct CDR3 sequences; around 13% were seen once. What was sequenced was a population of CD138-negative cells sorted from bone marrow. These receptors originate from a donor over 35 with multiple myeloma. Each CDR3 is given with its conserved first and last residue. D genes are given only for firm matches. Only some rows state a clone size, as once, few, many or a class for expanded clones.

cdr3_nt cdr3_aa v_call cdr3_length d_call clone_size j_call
TGTGCCAGCAGCGCCGGGGCCCTCCAAGAGACCCAGTACTTC CASSAGALQETQYF TRBV9 14 - few TRBJ2-5
TGTGCCAGCAGTTATTCTGGACAGTTTACTGAAGCTTTCTTT CASSYSGQFTEAFF TRBV6-2/TRBV6-3 14 - few TRBJ1-1
TGCAGTGCTAGAGGCCGGGGAAGCGCGAACACCGGGGAGCTGTTTTTT CSARGRGSANTGELFF TRBV20-1 16 - few TRBJ2-2
TGTGCCAGCACTGCCACTAGCGGGAGTTCGAATACGCAGTATTTT CASTATSGSSNTQYF TRBV12-3/TRBV12-4 15 TRBD2 many TRBJ2-3
TGTGCCAGCAGTGCTACAGGGGGCGGAGAGACCCAGTACTTC CASSATGGGETQYF TRBV25-1 14 TRBD1 few TRBJ2-5
TGCGCCAGCAGCGTGGTATCAGATACGCAGTATTTT CASSVVSDTQYF TRBV5-1 12 - - TRBJ2-3
TGTGCCAGCAGCGTAGCTGGGACGGTGATCGGAGAGCAGTACTTC CASSVAGTVIGEQYF TRBV9 15 - many TRBJ2-7
TGCAGTGCTAGCGCAAGACTTAACATTGAAGCTTTCTTT CSASARLNIEAFF TRBV20-1 13 - - TRBJ1-1
TGTGCCAGCAGCCGAGGACTAGCGGGAGTCCTTCCGGCCACCGGGGAGCTGTTTTTT CASSRGLAGVLPATGELFF TRBV12-3/TRBV12-4 19 TRBD2 - TRBJ2-2
TGTGCCAGCAGCTTAGTAGGGACAGAGGCGTACAATGAGCAGTTCTTC CASSLVGTEAYNEQFF TRBV7-2 16 TRBD1 many TRBJ2-1
TGTGCCGCGCGGACAGGGACCTACAATGAGCAGTTCTTC CAARTGTYNEQFF TRBV10-3 13 TRBD1 many TRBJ2-1
TGTGCCTGGAGTGTACGTCGGCTAGCCGGGGGGGTTAGCACAGATACGCAGTATTTT CAWSVRRLAGGVSTDTQYF TRBV30 19 TRBD2 many TRBJ2-3
TGTGCCAGCAGTGGTGGGGGGACTAGCGGGACTTACAATGAGCAGTTCTTC CASSGGGTSGTYNEQFF TRBV6-5 17 TRBD2 - TRBJ2-1